The source of this TCR beta chain is a study of CD8+ T cells in alopecia areata. Across the study: Scoring of severity for treated patients was based on percentage of affected scalp area.

Extraction of RNA preceded its reverse transcription into cDNA, which served as the sequencing template. The assay was immunoSEQ multiplex PCR, and TCRdb's table has in-frame clones only and misses some. The sample consists of about 270,000 clones, roughly 60% of them appearing once. As concerns this clone: No antigen is known for it.

The treatment: oral pan-JAK inhibitor, 5-10 mg twice daily. Both peripheral blood and punch biopsies of lesional scalp skin were obtained from patients who had alopecia areata. Losses at the gene ends were 8 bases for V and 4 bases for J; bases not matched to a gene: 13. The CDR3 totals 15 residues. Germline assignment: CDR1 MNHEY and CDR2 SMNVEV (reference sequence). Study-wide results and caveats: During tofacitinib treatment, many expanded lesional clones remained in scalp and blood. Normal scalp had lower clonality than lesional scalp, with alopecia totalis/universalis lesions showing this most strongly.

The receptor's source is a human donor with alopecia areata. The V and J genes are TRBV27 and TRBJ1-1, with 7 bases that match TRBD1. The sample here was CD4+ T cells sorted from blood, taken around week 54, from a patient treated with tofacitinib. CDR3 loop: CASRLIDRDVTEAFF. The CDR3 DNA follows: TGTGCCAGCCGGCTAATCGACAGGGACGTCACTGAAGCTTTCTTT.